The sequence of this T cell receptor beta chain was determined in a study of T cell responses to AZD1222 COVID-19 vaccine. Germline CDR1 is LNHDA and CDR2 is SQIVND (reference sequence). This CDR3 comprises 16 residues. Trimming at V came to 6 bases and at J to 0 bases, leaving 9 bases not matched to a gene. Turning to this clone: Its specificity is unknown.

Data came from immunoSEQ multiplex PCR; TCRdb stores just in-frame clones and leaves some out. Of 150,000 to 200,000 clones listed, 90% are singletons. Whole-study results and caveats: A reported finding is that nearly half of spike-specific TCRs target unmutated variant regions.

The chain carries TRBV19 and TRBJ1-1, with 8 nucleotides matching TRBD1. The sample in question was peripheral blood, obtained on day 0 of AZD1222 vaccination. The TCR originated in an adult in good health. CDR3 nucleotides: TGTGCCAGTAGATCAACAGGGGGAGCCATGAACACTGAAGCTTTCTTT. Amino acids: CASRSTGGAMNTEAFF.